Sequencing of this TCR beta chain was carried out in a study of spatial heterogeneity in lung cancer (dated by TCRdb to about 2019). Notes on the research overall: Beta-chain transcripts were consistently detected in greater numbers than alpha-chain transcripts, which likely reflected higher beta-chain transcript abundance. In the raw uncorrected reads, each unique combination of TCR and UMI appeared more than ten times on average. TCR alpha and beta repertoires were quantitatively compared across multiple tumor regions, matched nontumor lung and blood in non-small cell lung cancer. Nonsynonymous mutation counts, determined by whole-exome sequencing of tumor tissue, were related to TCR repertoire features. At surgery, hundreds of tumor regions, around 68 matched nontumor lung samples and 45 to 60 PBMC samples were TCR-sequenced for both alpha and beta chains. The full study reports these points: Confirming at a functional level the hypothesis that regional TCRs recognize regional mutations was considered to require additional single-cell paired TCR alpha and beta sequencing.

The library was obtained by 5' RACE. Sequencing instrument: NextSeq 500. To allow correction of PCR and sequencing errors, the TCR library protocol tagged every TCR cDNA molecule with a unique molecular identifier. The paper's processing steps were these. Decombinator tools were used for TCR identification, UMI-based error correction and CDR3 extraction. Expanded TCRs were defined as those above a frequency of 2 per 1,000, corresponding to the top 1% of the tumor frequency distribution. Rényi diversity was computed with the R vegan package after subsampling each repertoire 100 times to 5,000 TCRs. CDR3 similarity networks were built from amino acid triplet string-kernel similarity, connecting CDR3s with pairwise similarity above 0.82. TCRdb itself trimmed the public reads at Q25 with fastp, ran MiXCR and retained productive beta chains. Identical CDR3 proteins give one entry, which carries the most common genes and DNA. TCRdb's processing, not the authors' own work, is the source of the V and J calls. Here the sample has some 16,000 distinct CDR3 sequences; 3.6% occur a single time. The ten largest clonotypes hold roughly 10% of the sample.

The CDR3, cysteine through phenylalanine, is 12 amino acids long. Left in the record is the CDR3 DNA by itself, 36 bases read in frame from the first base. V is pared back by 2 bases and J by 3 bases, with 8 bases lying between the germline termini. Per the germline V gene (reference sequence), GTSNPN is the CDR1 and SVGIG is the CDR2. The time point label of this sample denotes: sample taken at primary tumor resection. The donors were 70 or so patients from the lung TRACERx cohort who had early-stage, untreated non-small cell lung cancer. Whole RNA extracted from tumor and nontumor lung tissue, or from cryopreserved PBMC samples, was used for TCR sequencing without cell sorting. Only patients with enough RNA available from two or more tumor regions were chosen for TCR sequencing. Before being selected, tumor and adjacent nontumor lung specimens were reviewed by a lung pathologist. This clonotype was seen at least ten times. There is no known antigen for this receptor. Per-nucleotide qualities are absent, and no much larger clonotype sits a single base away. Since the library was made to target alpha chains, this beta chain is a stray read and its abundance is not meaningful.

The receptor was isolated from a male donor with early-stage non-small cell lung cancer. The rearrangement joined TRBV30 to TRBJ2-7, and TRBD2 may be the D gene, going by 6 matching bases. Sample: normal lung tissue next to the tumor, taken at surgery. The nucleotides read TGTGCCTGGAGTTTAGCGGACTACGAGCAGTACTTC. Its amino acids are CAWSLADYEQYF.